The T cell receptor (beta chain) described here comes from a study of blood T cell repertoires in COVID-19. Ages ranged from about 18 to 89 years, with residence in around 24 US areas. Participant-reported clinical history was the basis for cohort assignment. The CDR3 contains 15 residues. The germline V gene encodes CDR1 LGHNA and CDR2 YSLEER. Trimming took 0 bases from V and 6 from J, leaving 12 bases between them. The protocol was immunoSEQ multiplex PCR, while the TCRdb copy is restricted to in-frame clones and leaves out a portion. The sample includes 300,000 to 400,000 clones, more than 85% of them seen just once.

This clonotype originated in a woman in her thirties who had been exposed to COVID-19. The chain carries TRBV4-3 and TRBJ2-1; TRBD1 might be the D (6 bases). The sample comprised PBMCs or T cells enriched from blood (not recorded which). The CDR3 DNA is TGCGCCAGCAGCCAAGATGTGAGGGGGTTCAATGAGCAGTTCTTC. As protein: CASSQDVRGFNEQFF.